This passage covers 4 T cell receptor beta chains from one sample sequenced in a study of patients and donors after allogeneic stem cell transplantation. Each CDR3 protein gets one entry after TCRdb re-called the RT-PCR reads with MiXCR. The sample consists of about 57,000 distinct CDR3 sequences, about an eighth of them appearing once. The sequenced sample consisted of blood, either unsorted or a sorted T cell fraction (not recorded which). The receptors shown here come from a human donor who was either an allogeneic HSCT recipient or a stem cell or donor lymphocyte infusion donor (not recorded which). It is not recorded whose cells these are; they may come from a transplant donor.

This clonotype was detected only a few times. The chain is built from TRBV3-1 and TRBJ2-1, with TRBD2 identical over 9 bases. This CDR3 contains 17 residues. The germline gives CDR1 LGHDT, CDR2 YNNKEL (reference sequence). V was clipped by 1 base and J by 0 bases; unmatched bases: 4. The CDR3: CASSQGLAGSSYNEQFF. CDR3 DNA: TGTGCCAGCAGCCAAGGCCTAGCGGGAAGCTCCTACAATGAGCAGTTCTTC.

The chain combines TRBV7-9 with TRBJ2-7; 12 nucleotides match TRBD1. The CDR3 spans 14 residues. Trimming took 4 bases from V and 6 from J; bases not matched to a gene: 4. Germline V gene lookup returns CDR1 SEHNR and CDR2 FQNEAQ (reference sequence). CDR3 sequence: CASSWGTGGAEQYF. The CDR3 coding sequence is TGTGCCAGCAGCTGGGGGACAGGGGGCGCCGAGCAGTACTTC.

This clonotype came up many times. The chain employs TRBV29-1 and TRBJ1-2; TRBD1 might be the D (5 bases). V lost 1 base and J lost 0, with 9 bases in between. The germline CDR1 and CDR2 sequences are SQVTM and ANQGSEA. The CDR3 length is 14 residues. The CDR3 nucleotides read TGCAGCGTTGAAGGGGACGGCTCTAACTATGGCTACACCTTC. This translates into CSVEGDGSNYGYTF.

This rearrangement joins TRBV7-9 to TRBJ2-7, with D possibly TRBD1 on 5 matching bases. Germline V gives CDR1 SEHNR, CDR2 FQNEAQ (reference sequence). The length of the CDR3 is 14 residues. Trimming stripped 5 bases from V and 2 bases from J, with 13 bases between. The CDR3: CASSSQGFTYEQYF. The DNA of the CDR3 is TGTGCCAGCAGCAGTCAGGGATTCACCTACGAGCAGTACTTC.